This T cell receptor (beta chain) was sequenced for a study of blood T cell repertoires in COVID-19. Study-wide context: Sites in the United States, Italy and Spain provided acute and convalescent COVID-19 samples. T cells, B-cell-depleted T cells, or PBMCs supplied cDNA or gDNA.

Original methodology: Estimates of nucleated cell counts were drawn from the amplification of reference gene primers. This table comes from immunoSEQ multiplex PCR, and its TCRdb copy is limited to in-frame clones, with some not included. Clonal size and the V and J genes are those of that table, whereas D and trimming came from the DNA. The sample consists of some 250,000 clones, roughly 86% of them appearing once. Sequencing used peripheral blood. The origin of this receptor is a woman aged 25 to 45 with acute or convalescent COVID-19.

The CDR3 is CASSLGGTSVNEQFF. Here the CDR3 DNA reads TGTGCCAGCAGCTTAGGAGGGACTAGCGTCAATGAGCAGTTCTTC. This chain connects TRBV11-2 to TRBJ2-1, with 10 positions matching TRBD2. Trimming took 1 base from V and 6 from J; bases not matched to a gene: 3. The germline CDR1 and CDR2 sequences are SGHAT and FQNNGV. CDR3 size: 15 residues.